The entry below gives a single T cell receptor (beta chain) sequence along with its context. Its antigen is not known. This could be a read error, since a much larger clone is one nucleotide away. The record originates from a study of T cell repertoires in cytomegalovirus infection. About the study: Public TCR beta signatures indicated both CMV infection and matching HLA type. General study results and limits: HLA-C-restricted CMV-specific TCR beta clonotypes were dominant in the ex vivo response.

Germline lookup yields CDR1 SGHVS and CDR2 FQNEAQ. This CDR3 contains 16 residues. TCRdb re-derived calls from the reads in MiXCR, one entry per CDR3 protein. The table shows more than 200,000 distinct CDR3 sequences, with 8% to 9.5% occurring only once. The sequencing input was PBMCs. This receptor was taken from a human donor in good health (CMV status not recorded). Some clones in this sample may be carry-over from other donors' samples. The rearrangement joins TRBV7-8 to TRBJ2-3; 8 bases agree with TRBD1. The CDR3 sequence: CAGSFMDRASTDTQYF. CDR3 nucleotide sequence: TGTGCCGGCAGCTTTATGGACAGGGCAAGCACAGATACGCAGTATTTT.